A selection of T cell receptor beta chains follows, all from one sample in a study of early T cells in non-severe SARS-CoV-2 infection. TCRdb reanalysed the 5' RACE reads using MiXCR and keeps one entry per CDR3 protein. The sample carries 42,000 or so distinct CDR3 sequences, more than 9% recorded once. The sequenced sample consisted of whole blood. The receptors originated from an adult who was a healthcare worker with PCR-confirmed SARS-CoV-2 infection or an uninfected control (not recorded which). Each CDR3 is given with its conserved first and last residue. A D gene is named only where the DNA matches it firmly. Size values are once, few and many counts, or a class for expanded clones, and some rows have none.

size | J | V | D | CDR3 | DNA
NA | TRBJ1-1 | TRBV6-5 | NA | CASSQDENTEAFF | TGTGCCAGCAGTCAGGACGAAAACACTGAAGCTTTCTTT
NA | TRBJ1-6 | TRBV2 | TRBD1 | CASSERQGFATPLHF | TGTGCCAGCAGTGAAAGACAGGGTTTCGCGACACCCCTCCACTTT
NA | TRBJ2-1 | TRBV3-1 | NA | CASSQVPGTHNEQFF | TGTGCCAGCAGCCAAGTCCCGGGGACTCACAATGAGCAGTTCTTC
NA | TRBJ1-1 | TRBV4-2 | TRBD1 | CASSLRTGPTVEAFF | TGTGCCAGCAGCCTTAGGACAGGGCCTACAGTAGAAGCTTTCTTT
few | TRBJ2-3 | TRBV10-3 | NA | CAITPGLGADTQYF | TGTGCCATCACGCCAGGCTTGGGGGCAGATACGCAGTATTTT
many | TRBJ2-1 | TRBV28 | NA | CASSFWGVAYNEQFF | TGTGCCAGCAGTTTTTGGGGAGTTGCCTACAATGAGCAGTTCTTC
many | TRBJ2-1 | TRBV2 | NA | CASTAPSGTPRREQFF | TGTGCCAGCACCGCCCCGTCCGGGACCCCCCGGCGTGAGCAGTTCTTC
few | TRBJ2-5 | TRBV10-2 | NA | CASSESKETQYF | TGCGCCAGCAGTGAGTCGAAAGAGACCCAGTACTTC
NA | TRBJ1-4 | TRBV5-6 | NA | CASSLMRADEKLFF | TGTGCCAGCAGCTTGATGCGGGCGGATGAAAAACTGTTTTTT
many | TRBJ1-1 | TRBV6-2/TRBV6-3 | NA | CASSYGVSRNTEAFF | TGTGCCAGCAGTTATGGGGTTTCAAGGAACACTGAAGCTTTCTTT
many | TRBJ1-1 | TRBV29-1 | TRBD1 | CSVLRGQEGFF | TGCAGCGTCCTCCGGGGACAGGAGGGTTTCTTT
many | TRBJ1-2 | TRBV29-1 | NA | CSVEGDGGYLKVGYTF | TGCAGCGTTGAGGGTGATGGGGGTTACCTAAAGGTTGGCTACACCTTC
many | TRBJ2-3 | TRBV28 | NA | CASRGVTDTQYF | TGTGCCAGCAGAGGGGTCACAGATACGCAGTATTTT
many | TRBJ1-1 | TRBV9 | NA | CASSPGTAEAFF | TGTGCCAGCAGCCCCGGGACGGCTGAAGCTTTCTTT
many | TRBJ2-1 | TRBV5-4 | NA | CASSLIWQSYNEQFF | TGTGCCAGCAGCTTGATTTGGCAATCCTACAATGAGCAGTTCTTC
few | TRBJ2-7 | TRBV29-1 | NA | CSALKWDEQYF | TGCAGCGCACTAAAGTGGGACGAGCAGTACTTC
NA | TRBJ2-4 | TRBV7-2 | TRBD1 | CASSLTGGEVQNIQYF | TGTGCCAGCAGCTTAACAGGGGGCGAGGTCCAAAACATTCAGTACTTC
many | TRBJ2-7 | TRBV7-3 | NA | CASSLSPSYEQYF | TGTGCCAGCAGCTTATCTCCCTCCTACGAGCAGTACTTC
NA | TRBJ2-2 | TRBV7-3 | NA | CASSPQRANTGELFF | TGTGCCAGCAGCCCCCAGCGGGCGAACACCGGGGAGCTGTTTTTT
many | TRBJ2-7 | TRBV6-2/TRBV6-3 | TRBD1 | CASSPARTGTYEQYF | TGTGCCAGCAGTCCCGCTAGGACAGGGACCTACGAGCAGTACTTC
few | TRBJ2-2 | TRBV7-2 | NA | CASSLDGGQAGELFF | TGTGCCAGCAGCTTAGACGGGGGGCAGGCCGGGGAGCTGTTTTTT
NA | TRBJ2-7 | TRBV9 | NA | CASSVSLASYEQYF | TGTGCCAGCAGCGTATCCCTCGCCTCCTACGAGCAGTACTTC
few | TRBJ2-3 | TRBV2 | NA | CASSERDDTQYF | TGTGCCAGCAGTGAAAGGGACGATACGCAGTATTTT
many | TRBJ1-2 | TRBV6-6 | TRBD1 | CATSPPGTGPGYTF | TGTGCCACTTCACCACCCGGGACAGGCCCAGGCTACACCTTC
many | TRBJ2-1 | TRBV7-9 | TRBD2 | CASSSEIIAGVGEQFF | TGTGCCAGCAGCTCGGAGATTATAGCGGGAGTCGGGGAGCAGTTCTTC
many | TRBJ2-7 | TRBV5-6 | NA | CASSLLGQTKYEQYF | TGTGCCAGCAGCTTGTTAGGACAGACAAAATACGAGCAGTACTTC
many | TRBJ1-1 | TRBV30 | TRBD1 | CAWGQGGTEAFF | TGTGCCTGGGGACAGGGAGGGACTGAAGCTTTCTTT
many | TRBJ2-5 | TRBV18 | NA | CASSPPPGTRQETQYF | TGTGCCAGCTCACCACCTCCAGGCACCCGCCAAGAGACCCAGTACTTC
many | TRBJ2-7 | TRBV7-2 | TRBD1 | CASSLETGRTYEQYF | TGTGCCAGCAGCTTAGAGACAGGGCGCACCTACGAGCAGTACTTC
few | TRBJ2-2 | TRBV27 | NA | CASSQQGNTGELFF | TGTGCCAGCAGTCAACAGGGGAACACCGGGGAGCTGTTTTTT
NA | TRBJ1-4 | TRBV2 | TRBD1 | CAGGQGSEKLFF | TGTGCCGGAGGACAGGGGAGTGAAAAACTGTTTTTT
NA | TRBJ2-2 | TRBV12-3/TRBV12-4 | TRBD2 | CASSFTSGRGTGELFF | TGTGCCAGCAGTTTCACTAGCGGTCGGGGTACCGGGGAGCTGTTTTTT
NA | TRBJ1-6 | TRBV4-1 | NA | CASSQGPGPNTPLHF | TGCGCCAGCAGCCAAGGGCCGGGTCCCAATACACCCCTCCACTTT
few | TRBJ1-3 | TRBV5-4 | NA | CASSLGHGNTIYF | TGTGCCAGCAGCTTGGGGCACGGAAACACCATATATTTT
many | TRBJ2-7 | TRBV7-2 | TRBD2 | CASSWTSGVSSYEQYF | TGTGCCAGCAGCTGGACTAGCGGGGTGAGCTCCTACGAGCAGTACTTC
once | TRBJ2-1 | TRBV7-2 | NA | CASSLGLVEQFF | TGTGCCAGCAGCTTAGGGCTCGTCGAGCAGTTCTTC
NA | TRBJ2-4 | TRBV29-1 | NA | CSVEQENIQYF | TGCAGCGTCGAACAGGAAAACATTCAGTACTTC
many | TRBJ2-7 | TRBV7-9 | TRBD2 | CASSLEASGSYEQYF | TGTGCCAGCAGCTTAGAGGCTAGCGGGAGCTACGAGCAGTACTTC
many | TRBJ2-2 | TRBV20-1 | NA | CSARRTKNTGELFF | TGCAGTGCTAGAAGGACCAAGAACACCGGGGAGCTGTTTTTT
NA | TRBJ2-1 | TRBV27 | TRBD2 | CVSSLSVWRAGLAGLARDEQFF | TGTGTCAGCAGTTTATCCGTCTGGCGGGCCGGACTAGCGGGACTGGCCAGGGATGAGCAGTTCTTC
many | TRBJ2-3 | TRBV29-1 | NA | CSVTPGKDTQYF | TGCAGCGTGACCCCCGGGAAGGATACGCAGTATTTT
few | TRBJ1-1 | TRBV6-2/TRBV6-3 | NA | CASNDPAGTEAFF | TGTGCCAGCAATGACCCCGCTGGGACTGAAGCTTTCTTT
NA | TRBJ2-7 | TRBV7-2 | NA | CASSLASGGGYEQYF | TGTGCCAGCAGCTTAGCGTCCGGGGGAGGCTACGAGCAGTACTTC
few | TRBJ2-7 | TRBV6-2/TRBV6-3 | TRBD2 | CASSPRTSVSSYEQYF | TGTGCCAGCAGTCCGAGGACTAGCGTCAGCTCCTACGAGCAGTACTTC
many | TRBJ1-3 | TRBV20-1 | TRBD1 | CSARDMWAGGAGENTIYF | TGCAGTGCTAGAGATATGTGGGCAGGGGGCGCCGGTGAAAACACCATATATTTT
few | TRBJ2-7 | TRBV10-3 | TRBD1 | CAISRGQGMDEQYF | TGTGCCATCAGTCGGGGACAGGGGATGGACGAGCAGTACTTC